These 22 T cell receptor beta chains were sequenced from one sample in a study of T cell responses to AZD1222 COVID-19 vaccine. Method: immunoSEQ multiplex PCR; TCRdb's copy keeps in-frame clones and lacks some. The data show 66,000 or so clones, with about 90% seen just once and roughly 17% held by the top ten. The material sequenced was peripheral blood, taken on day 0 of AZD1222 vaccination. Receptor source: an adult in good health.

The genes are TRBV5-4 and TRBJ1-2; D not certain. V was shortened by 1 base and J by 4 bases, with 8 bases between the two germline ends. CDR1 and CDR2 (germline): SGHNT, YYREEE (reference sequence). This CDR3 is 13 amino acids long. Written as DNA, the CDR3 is TGTGCCAGCAGCTTGCCGAGATTCTATGGCTACACCTTC. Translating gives CASSLPRFYGYTF.

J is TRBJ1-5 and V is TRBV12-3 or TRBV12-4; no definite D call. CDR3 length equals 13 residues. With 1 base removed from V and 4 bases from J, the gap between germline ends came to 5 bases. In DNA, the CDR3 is TGTGCCAGCAGTTTAGGTGATAATCAGCCCCAGCATTTT. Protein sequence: CASSLGDNQPQHF.

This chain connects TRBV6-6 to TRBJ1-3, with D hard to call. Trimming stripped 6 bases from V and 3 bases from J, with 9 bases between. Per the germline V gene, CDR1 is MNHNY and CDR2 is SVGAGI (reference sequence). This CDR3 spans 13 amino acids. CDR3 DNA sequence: TGTGCCAGCAGGTTGGGAAATGGAAACACCATATATTTT. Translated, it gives CASRLGNGNTIYF.

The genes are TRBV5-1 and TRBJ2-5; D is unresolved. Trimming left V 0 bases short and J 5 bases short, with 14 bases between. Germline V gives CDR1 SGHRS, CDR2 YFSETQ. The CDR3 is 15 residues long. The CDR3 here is CASSLEGSRGETQYF. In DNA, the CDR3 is TGCGCCAGCAGCTTGGAGGGCTCTCGTGGGGAGACCCAGTACTTC.

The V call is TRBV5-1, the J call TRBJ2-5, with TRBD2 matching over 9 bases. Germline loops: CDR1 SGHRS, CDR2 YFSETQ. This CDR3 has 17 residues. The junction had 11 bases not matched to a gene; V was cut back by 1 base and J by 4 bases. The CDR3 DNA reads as TGCGCCAGCAGCTTGACCAGCGGGGGGCTTAGTACAGAGACCCAGTACTTC. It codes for CASSLTSGGLSTETQYF.

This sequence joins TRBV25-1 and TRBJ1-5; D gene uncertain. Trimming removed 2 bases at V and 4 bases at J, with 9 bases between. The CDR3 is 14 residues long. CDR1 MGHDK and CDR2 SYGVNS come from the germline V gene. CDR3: CASSESQSNQPQHF. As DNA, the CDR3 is TGTGCCAGCAGTGAAAGCCAGAGTAATCAGCCCCAGCATTTT.

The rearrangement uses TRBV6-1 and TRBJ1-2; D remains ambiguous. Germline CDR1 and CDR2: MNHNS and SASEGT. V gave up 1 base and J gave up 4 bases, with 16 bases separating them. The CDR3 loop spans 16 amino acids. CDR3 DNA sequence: TGTGCCAGCAGTGAAGAAGGCAGAACCCTCGGCTATGGCTACACCTTC. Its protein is CASSEEGRTLGYGYTF.

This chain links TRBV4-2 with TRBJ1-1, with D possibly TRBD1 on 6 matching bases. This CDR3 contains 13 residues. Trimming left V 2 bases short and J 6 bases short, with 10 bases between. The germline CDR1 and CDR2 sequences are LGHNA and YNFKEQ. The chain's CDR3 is CASSQHRAAEAFF. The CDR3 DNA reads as TGTGCCAGCAGCCAACACAGGGCCGCTGAAGCTTTCTTT.

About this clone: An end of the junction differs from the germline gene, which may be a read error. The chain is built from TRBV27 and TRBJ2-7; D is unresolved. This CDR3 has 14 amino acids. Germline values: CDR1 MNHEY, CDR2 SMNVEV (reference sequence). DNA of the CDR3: TGTGCCAGCAGTCCTCCTTTTCAGGCAGCAAGACTTCTTTTC. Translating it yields CASSPPFQAARLLF.

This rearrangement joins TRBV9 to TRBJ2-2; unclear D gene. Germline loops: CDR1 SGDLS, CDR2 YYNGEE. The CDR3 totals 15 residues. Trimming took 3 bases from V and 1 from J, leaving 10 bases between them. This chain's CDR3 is CASSETVGNTGELFF. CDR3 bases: TGTGCCAGCAGCGAGACCGTAGGGAACACCGGGGAGCTGTTTTTT.

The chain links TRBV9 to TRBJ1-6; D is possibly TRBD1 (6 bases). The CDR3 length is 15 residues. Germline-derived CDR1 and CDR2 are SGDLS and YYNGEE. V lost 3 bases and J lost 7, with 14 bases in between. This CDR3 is CASSESTGRNSPLHF. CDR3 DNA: TGTGCCAGCAGCGAGAGCACAGGGCGGAATTCACCCCTCCACTTT.

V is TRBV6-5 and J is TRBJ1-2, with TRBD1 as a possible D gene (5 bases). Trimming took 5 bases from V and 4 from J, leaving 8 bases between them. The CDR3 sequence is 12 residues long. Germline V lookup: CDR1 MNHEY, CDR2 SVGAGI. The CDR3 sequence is CASSQGIYGYTF. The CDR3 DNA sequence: TGTGCCAGCAGTCAGGGCATCTATGGCTACACCTTC.

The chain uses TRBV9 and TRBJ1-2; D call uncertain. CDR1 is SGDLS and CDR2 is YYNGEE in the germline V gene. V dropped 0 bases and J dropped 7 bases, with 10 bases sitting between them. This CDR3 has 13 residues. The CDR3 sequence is CASSVESGFGYTF. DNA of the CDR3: TGTGCCAGCAGCGTAGAGTCAGGTTTTGGCTACACCTTC.

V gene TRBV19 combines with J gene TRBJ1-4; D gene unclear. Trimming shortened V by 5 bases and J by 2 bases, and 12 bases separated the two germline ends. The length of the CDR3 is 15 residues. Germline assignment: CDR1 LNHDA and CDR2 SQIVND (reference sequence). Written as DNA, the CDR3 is TGTGCCAGTAGTTGGAGTCCCGGGACTAATGAAAAACTGTTTTTT. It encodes CASSWSPGTNEKLFF.

The CDR3 sequence: CASRTGAPEAFF. The CDR3 DNA reads as TGTGCCAGCAGGACAGGGGCCCCTGAAGCTTTCTTT. The chain uses TRBV28 and TRBJ1-1; 8 bases fit TRBD1. Germline CDR1 reads MDHEN; CDR2 reads SYDVKM. This CDR3 comprises 12 residues. V shed 6 bases and J 6 bases; nucleotides not matched to a gene: 3.

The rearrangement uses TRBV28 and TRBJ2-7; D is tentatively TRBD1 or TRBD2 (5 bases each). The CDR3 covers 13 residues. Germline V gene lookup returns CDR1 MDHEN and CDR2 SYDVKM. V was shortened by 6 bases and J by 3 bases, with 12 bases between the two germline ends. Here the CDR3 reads CASRGTGIYEQYF. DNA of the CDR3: TGTGCCAGCAGGGGGACCGGGATCTACGAGCAGTACTTC.

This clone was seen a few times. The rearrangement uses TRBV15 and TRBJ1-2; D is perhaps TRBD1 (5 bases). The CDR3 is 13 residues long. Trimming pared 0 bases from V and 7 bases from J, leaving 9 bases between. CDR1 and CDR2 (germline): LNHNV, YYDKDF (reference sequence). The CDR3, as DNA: TGTGCCACCAGCAGAGATCCGGGGACTGGCTACACCTTC. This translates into CATSRDPGTGYTF.

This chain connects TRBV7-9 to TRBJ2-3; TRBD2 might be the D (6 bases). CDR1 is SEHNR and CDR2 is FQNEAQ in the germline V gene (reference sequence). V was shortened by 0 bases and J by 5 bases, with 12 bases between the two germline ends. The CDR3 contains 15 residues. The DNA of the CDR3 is TGTGCCAGCAGCTTAGCGGGATTTAGCGGAGATACGCAGTATTTT. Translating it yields CASSLAGFSGDTQYF.

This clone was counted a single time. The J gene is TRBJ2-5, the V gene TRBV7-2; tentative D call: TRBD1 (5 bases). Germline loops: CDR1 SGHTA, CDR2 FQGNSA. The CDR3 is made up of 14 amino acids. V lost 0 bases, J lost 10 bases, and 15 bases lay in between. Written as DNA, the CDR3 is TGTGCCAGCAGCTTAGCGCTTCAGGGATTATACCAGTACTTC. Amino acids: CASSLALQGLYQYF.

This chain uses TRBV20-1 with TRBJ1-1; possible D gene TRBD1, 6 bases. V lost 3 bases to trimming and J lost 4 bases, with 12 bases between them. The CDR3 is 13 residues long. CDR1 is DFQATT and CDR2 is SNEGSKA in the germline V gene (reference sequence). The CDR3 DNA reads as TGCAGTGCTAGTCGGGACACCCTCACTGAAGCTTTCTTT. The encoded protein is CSASRDTLTEAFF.

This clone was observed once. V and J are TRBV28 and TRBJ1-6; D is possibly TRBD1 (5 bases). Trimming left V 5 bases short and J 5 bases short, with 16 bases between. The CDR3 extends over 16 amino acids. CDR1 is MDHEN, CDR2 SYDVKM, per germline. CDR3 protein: CASSPVGGEDNSPLHF. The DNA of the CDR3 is TGTGCCAGCAGTCCCGTTGGAGGGGAAGATAATTCACCCCTCCACTTT.

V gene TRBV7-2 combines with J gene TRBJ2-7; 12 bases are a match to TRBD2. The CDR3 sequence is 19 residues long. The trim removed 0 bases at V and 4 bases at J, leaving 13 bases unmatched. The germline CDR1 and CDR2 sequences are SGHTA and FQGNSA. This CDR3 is CASSLAGASGGALRYEQYF. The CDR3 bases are TGTGCCAGCAGCTTAGCGGGGGCTAGCGGGGGGGCACTTCGTTACGAGCAGTACTTC.